The entry below gives a single T cell receptor beta chain sequence along with its context. This CDR3 comprises 11 residues. V lost 3 bases to trimming and J lost 7 bases, with 7 bases between them. Germline lookup yields CDR1 SQVTM and CDR2 ANQGSEA. This entry is derived from a study of OX40 agonist ivuxolimab in advanced cancers. Study-level background: Prior anti-PD-1, anti-PD-L1 or anti-CTLA-4 therapy did not bar entry, and more than 35% had some.

The repertoire was sequenced with immunoSEQ multiplex PCR; TCRdb's copy has only in-frame clones and lacks some. This sample has 98,000 or so clones, with around nine tenths found just once. This TCR was sampled from an adult with an advanced solid tumor such as melanoma, head and neck, liver or kidney cancer. Source: CD4+ or CD8+ T cells sorted from blood, taken in a trial of the OX40 agonist ivuxolimab. The chain uses TRBV29-1 and TRBJ2-1; D gene ambiguous. The CDR3 here is CSVDGRNEQFF. As DNA, the CDR3 is TGCAGCGTTGATGGGCGGAATGAGCAGTTCTTC.